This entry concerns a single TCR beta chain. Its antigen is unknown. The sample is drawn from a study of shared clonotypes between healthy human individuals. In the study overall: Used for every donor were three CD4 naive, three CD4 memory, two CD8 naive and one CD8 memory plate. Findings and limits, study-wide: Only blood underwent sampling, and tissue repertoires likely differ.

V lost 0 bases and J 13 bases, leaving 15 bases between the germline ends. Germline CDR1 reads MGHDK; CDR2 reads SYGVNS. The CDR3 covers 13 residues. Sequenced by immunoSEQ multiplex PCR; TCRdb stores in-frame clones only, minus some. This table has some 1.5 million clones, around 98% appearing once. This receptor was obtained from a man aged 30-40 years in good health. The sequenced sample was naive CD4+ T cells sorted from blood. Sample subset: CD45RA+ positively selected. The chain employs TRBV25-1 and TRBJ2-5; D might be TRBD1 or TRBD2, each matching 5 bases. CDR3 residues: CASSEYGTAIWYF. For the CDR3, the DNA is TGTGCCAGCAGTGAATATGGGACGGCCATCTGGTACTTC. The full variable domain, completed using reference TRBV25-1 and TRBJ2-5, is EADIYQTPRYLVIGTGKKITLECSQTMGHDKMYWYQQDPGMELHLIHYSYGVNSTEKGDLSSESTVSRIRTEHFPLTLESARPSHTSQYLCASSEYGTAIWYFGPGTRLLVL.